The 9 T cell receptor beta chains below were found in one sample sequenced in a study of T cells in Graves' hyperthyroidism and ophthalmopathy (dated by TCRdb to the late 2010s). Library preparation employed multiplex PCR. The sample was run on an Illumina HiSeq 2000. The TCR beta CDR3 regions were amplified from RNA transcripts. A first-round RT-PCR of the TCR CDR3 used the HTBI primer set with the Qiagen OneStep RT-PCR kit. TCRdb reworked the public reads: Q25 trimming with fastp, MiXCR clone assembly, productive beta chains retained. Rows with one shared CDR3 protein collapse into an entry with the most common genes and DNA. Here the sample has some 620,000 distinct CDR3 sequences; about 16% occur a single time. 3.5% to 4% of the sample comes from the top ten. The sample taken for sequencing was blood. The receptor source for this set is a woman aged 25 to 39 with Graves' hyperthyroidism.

The CDR3 DNA sequence: TGTGCCAGCAGCCAATTGACGAGCGGGAGTAACGAGCAGTACTTC. Its protein product is CASSQLTSGSNEQYF. The rearrangement links TRBV4-2 to TRBJ2-7; 8 bases line up with TRBD2. The CDR3 has 15 residues. Germline values: CDR1 LGHNA, CDR2 YNFKEQ. J was trimmed by 5 bases and V by 2 bases; bases with no gene match: 8.

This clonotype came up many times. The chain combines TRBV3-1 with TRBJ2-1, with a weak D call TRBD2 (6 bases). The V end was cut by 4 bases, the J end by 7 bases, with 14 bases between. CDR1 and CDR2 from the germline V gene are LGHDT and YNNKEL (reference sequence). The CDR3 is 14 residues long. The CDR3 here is CASSPAGGRNEQFF. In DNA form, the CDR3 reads TGTGCCAGCAGCCCTGCCGGAGGGAGGAATGAGCAGTTCTTC.

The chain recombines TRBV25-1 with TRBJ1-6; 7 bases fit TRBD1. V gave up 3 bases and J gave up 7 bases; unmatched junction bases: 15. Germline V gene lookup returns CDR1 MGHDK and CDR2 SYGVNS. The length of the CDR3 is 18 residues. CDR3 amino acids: CASSEEDRVSGRNSPLHF. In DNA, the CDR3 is TGTGCCAGCAGTGAGGAAGACAGGGTTAGCGGACGAAATTCACCCCTCCACTTT.

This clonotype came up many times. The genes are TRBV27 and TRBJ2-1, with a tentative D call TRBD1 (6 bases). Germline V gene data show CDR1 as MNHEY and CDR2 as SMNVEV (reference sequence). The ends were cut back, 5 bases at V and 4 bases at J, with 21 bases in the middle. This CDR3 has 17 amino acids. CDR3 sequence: CASSSISNRDTYNEQFF. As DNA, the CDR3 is TGTGCCAGCAGTAGTATCTCCAACCGGGACACATACAATGAGCAGTTCTTC.

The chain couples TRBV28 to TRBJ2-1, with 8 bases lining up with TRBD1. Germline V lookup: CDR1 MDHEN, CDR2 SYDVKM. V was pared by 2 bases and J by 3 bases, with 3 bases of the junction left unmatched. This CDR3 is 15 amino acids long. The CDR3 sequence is CASSLVGQVYNEQFF. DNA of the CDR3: TGTGCCAGCAGTTTAGTGGGACAGGTCTACAATGAGCAGTTCTTC.

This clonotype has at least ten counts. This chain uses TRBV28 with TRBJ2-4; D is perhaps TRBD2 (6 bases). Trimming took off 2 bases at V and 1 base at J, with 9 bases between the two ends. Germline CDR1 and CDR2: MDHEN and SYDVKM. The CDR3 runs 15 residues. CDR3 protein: CASSLGGSAKNIQYF. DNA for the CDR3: TGTGCCAGCAGTTTAGGGGGGTCGGCCAAAAACATTCAGTACTTC.

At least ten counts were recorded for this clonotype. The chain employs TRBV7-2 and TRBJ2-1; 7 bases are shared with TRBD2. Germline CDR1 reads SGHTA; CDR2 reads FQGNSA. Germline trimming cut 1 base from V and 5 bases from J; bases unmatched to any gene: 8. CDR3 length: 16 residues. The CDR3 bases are TGTGCCAGCAGCTTAGACATGGCTAGCGGAAACAATGAGCAGTTCTTC. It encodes CASSLDMASGNNEQFF. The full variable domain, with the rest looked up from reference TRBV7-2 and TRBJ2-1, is GAGVSQSPSNKVTEKGKDVELRCDPISGHTALYWYRQSLGQGLEFLIYFQGNSAPDKSGLPSDRFSAERTGGSVSTLTIQRTQQEDSAVYLCASSLDMASGNNEQFFGPGTRLTVL.

The CDR3 here is CASRPLGVRDQPQHF. The CDR3 nucleotides are TGTGCCAGCAGACCCCTCGGGGTGAGGGATCAGCCCCAGCATTTT. The chain carries TRBV27 and TRBJ1-5; no definite D call. V lost 6 bases and J lost 5, with 17 bases in between. The CDR3 runs to 15 residues. In germline, CDR1 is MNHEY, CDR2 SMNVEV (reference sequence).

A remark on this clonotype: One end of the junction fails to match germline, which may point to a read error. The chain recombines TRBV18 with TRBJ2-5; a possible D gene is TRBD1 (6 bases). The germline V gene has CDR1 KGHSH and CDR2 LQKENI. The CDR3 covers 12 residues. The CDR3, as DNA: TGTGCCAGCTCATCCAGGGGAGAGAACCAGTACTTC. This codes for CASSSRGENQYF.